This entry is about one T cell receptor (beta chain). Its antigen remains unidentified. In germline, CDR1 is MNHEY, CDR2 SVGAGI. CDR3 size: 13 residues. V lost 2 bases to trimming and J lost 3 bases, with 7 bases between them. The sample belongs to a study of graft-versus-host responses after intestinal transplantation. Study background: All recipients were transplanted with multivisceral, liver-intestinal, or isolated intestinal grafts. Tacrolimus plus steroids were given to all recipients for approximately 3 years, preceded by anti-thymocyte globulin induction. Study-level points and caveats: Association was observed between peak circulating GvH clone levels and early post-transplant HvG declines. There were GvH clones found in recipient marrow, and some of them appeared first in ileum or blood.

Generated by immunoSEQ multiplex PCR, the TCRdb table keeps only in-frame clones and is missing some. The sample includes some 100,000 clones, just over 90% of them seen just once. V is TRBV6-5 and J is TRBJ1-2, with a possible D match to TRBD1 (6 bases). The source was unstimulated CD8+ T cells sorted from spleen or lymph node cells, collected before intestinal transplant. The receptor's source is a human donor who received an intestinal transplant. CDR3 DNA sequence: TGTGCCAGCAGTTACGGGACATACTATGGCTACACCTTC. It translates to CASSYGTYYGYTF.